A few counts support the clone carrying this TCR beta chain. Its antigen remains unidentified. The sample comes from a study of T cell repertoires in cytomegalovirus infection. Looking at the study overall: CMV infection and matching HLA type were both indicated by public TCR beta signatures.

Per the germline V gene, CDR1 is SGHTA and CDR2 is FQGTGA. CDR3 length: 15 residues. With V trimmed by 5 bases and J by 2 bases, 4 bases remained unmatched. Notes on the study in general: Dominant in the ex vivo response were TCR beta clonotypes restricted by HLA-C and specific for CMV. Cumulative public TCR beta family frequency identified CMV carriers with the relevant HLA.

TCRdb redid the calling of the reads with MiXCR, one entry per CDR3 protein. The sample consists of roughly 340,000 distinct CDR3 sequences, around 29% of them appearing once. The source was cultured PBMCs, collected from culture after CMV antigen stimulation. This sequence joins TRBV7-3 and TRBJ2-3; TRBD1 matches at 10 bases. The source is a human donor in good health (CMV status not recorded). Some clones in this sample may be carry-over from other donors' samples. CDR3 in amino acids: CASSGTGETTDTQYF. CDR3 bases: TGTGCCAGCAGCGGGACAGGGGAAACCACAGATACGCAGTATTTT.